This is a list of T cell receptor beta chains from one sample in a study of early T cells in non-severe SARS-CoV-2 infection. Using its own MiXCR run on the 5' RACE reads, TCRdb lists one record per CDR3 protein. The sample lists 60,000 to 65,000 distinct CDR3 sequences; about 9.3% were seen once. What was sequenced was whole blood. The origin of the receptors is an adult who was a healthcare worker with PCR-confirmed SARS-CoV-2 infection or an uninfected control (not recorded which). The conserved cysteine and the conserved F or W are not part of the CDR3 here. Each record gives: V gene, D gene, J gene, CDR3 protein. A D gene is named only where the DNA matches it firmly.

V gene: TRBV18; D gene: NA; J gene: TRBJ1-1; CDR3 protein: ASSLQGTEAF
V gene: TRBV20-1; D gene: NA; J gene: TRBJ2-3; CDR3 protein: SARDPYGWTSTDTQY
V gene: TRBV4-1; D gene: TRBD2; J gene: TRBJ2-1; CDR3 protein: ASSQDRGGYNEQF
V gene: TRBV5-4; D gene: TRBD2; J gene: TRBJ2-3; CDR3 protein: ASSQGLAGGQDTQY
V gene: TRBV29-1; D gene: TRBD1; J gene: TRBJ2-1; CDR3 protein: SVGDRGPNEQF
V gene: TRBV5-1; D gene: NA; J gene: TRBJ1-1; CDR3 protein: ASSSPGVGTEAF
V gene: TRBV6-1; D gene: NA; J gene: TRBJ2-5; CDR3 protein: AGQRALQETQY
V gene: TRBV5-1; D gene: TRBD1; J gene: TRBJ1-1; CDR3 protein: ASSRDRAEAF
V gene: TRBV7-2; D gene: TRBD1; J gene: TRBJ2-3; CDR3 protein: ASSTDVDRGRKY
V gene: TRBV6-1; D gene: NA; J gene: TRBJ2-5; CDR3 protein: ASLRDALAKETQY
V gene: TRBV27; D gene: NA; J gene: TRBJ2-5; CDR3 protein: ASSLGAGQQETQY
V gene: TRBV4-1; D gene: TRBD1; J gene: TRBJ1-5; CDR3 protein: ASSHQGADQPQH
V gene: TRBV19; D gene: TRBD1; J gene: TRBJ2-6; CDR3 protein: ASGPTGGAGANVLT
V gene: TRBV2; D gene: TRBD1; J gene: TRBJ2-1; CDR3 protein: ASSTTGTGGSRDNVEQF
V gene: TRBV5-4; D gene: NA; J gene: TRBJ1-1; CDR3 protein: ASSSEGLNTEAF
V gene: TRBV2; D gene: NA; J gene: TRBJ1-1; CDR3 protein: ASRFGNTEAF
V gene: TRBV2; D gene: TRBD2; J gene: TRBJ2-1; CDR3 protein: ASSSSGGASFPF
V gene: TRBV2; D gene: NA; J gene: TRBJ2-3; CDR3 protein: ASRKEGGRTDTQY
V gene: TRBV18; D gene: NA; J gene: TRBJ1-1; CDR3 protein: ASSPGEGGRTEAF
V gene: TRBV3-1; D gene: NA; J gene: TRBJ1-2; CDR3 protein: ASSQGAPKT
V gene: TRBV11-2; D gene: TRBD2; J gene: TRBJ2-5; CDR3 protein: ASSSAGGSRQETQY
V gene: TRBV4-1; D gene: NA; J gene: TRBJ2-5; CDR3 protein: ASSQGLKGTGGFGTQY
V gene: TRBV5-6; D gene: TRBD1; J gene: TRBJ1-5; CDR3 protein: ASSYGTGWGNQPQH
V gene: TRBV4-1; D gene: NA; J gene: TRBJ2-3; CDR3 protein: ASSQVDPGVDTQY
V gene: TRBV20-1; D gene: TRBD2; J gene: TRBJ2-3; CDR3 protein: SAKGLAGVVSTDTQY
V gene: TRBV12-3/TRBV12-4; D gene: NA; J gene: TRBJ2-1; CDR3 protein: ASSLGIEQF
V gene: TRBV6-6; D gene: NA; J gene: TRBJ2-3; CDR3 protein: ASSYTPLDTQY
V gene: TRBV5-1; D gene: NA; J gene: TRBJ2-2; CDR3 protein: ASSSSTGRTGELF
V gene: TRBV11-2; D gene: NA; J gene: TRBJ1-6; CDR3 protein: ASSLGWGNSPLH
V gene: TRBV5-4; D gene: NA; J gene: TRBJ1-4; CDR3 protein: ASSLQGNEKLF
V gene: TRBV12-2; D gene: NA; J gene: TRBJ1-5; CDR3 protein: ASRPDRGQPQH
V gene: TRBV2; D gene: NA; J gene: TRBJ1-1; CDR3 protein: ASRGVSGHTEAF
V gene: TRBV6-1; D gene: NA; J gene: TRBJ1-6; CDR3 protein: ASSPFGASSPLH
V gene: TRBV30; D gene: TRBD1; J gene: TRBJ2-5; CDR3 protein: AWRRTGLETQY
V gene: TRBV5-1; D gene: NA; J gene: TRBJ2-3; CDR3 protein: ASSLVFGGTTDTQY
V gene: TRBV5-1; D gene: NA; J gene: TRBJ1-2; CDR3 protein: ASSLKQGHYGYT
V gene: TRBV2; D gene: NA; J gene: TRBJ1-5; CDR3 protein: ASRYPLMNQPQH
V gene: TRBV20-1; D gene: TRBD1; J gene: TRBJ2-3; CDR3 protein: SARDLRTGVWTDTQY
V gene: TRBV2; D gene: NA; J gene: TRBJ1-5; CDR3 protein: ASRIEGTQGPQH
V gene: TRBV20-1; D gene: TRBD2; J gene: TRBJ2-3; CDR3 protein: SARAASGYTDTQY
V gene: TRBV6-1; D gene: TRBD2; J gene: TRBJ2-3; CDR3 protein: ASSEVAGGAGTDTQY
V gene: TRBV5-4; D gene: TRBD2; J gene: TRBJ2-3; CDR3 protein: ASSLRIERGGDTQY
V gene: TRBV10-2; D gene: TRBD2; J gene: TRBJ2-5; CDR3 protein: ASSTRLAGYQETQY
V gene: TRBV11-2; D gene: NA; J gene: TRBJ2-2; CDR3 protein: ASSHRAANTGELF
V gene: TRBV12-3/TRBV12-4; D gene: TRBD2; J gene: TRBJ2-5; CDR3 protein: ASSLAPPGLAGIQETQY
V gene: TRBV7-2; D gene: TRBD1; J gene: TRBJ1-1; CDR3 protein: ASSPLSTGGRSEAF
V gene: TRBV7-3; D gene: NA; J gene: TRBJ2-5; CDR3 protein: ASSLTGGAENMETQY